A single sample gave rise to the 14 T cell receptor beta chains below, sequenced in a study of blood T cell repertoires in COVID-19. Measured with immunoSEQ multiplex PCR; TCRdb has only the in-frame clones, and not every one. Seen here are 180,000 or so clones, 86% observed once, and the top ten hold about 6.5%. The material sequenced was peripheral blood. These receptors were obtained from a woman older than 75 in a cohort sampled during active or convalescent COVID-19.

The J gene is TRBJ2-3, the V gene TRBV27, with 12 bases aligning to TRBD1. The CDR3 runs 15 residues. J gave up 6 bases and V 7 bases, and 8 bases lay outside the gene matches. From germline, CDR1 is MNHEY and CDR2 SMNVEV (reference sequence). CDR3 residues: CASNSGTGGRDTQYF. CDR3 nucleotides: TGTGCCAGCAACTCCGGGACAGGGGGCCGCGATACGCAGTATTTT.

J is TRBJ2-3 and V is TRBV2, with 7 bases matching TRBD2. CDR1 is SNHLY, CDR2 FYNNEI, per germline. Trimming removed 7 bases from V and 7 bases from J; junction bases left unmatched: 11. CDR3 length equals 14 residues. For the CDR3, the DNA is TGTGCCAGCATCCTGGCGGGAGCGATAAATACGCAGTATTTT. Translating gives CASILAGAINTQYF.

This chain connects TRBV5-4 to TRBJ2-2; TRBD2 aligns across 7 bases. After removal of 2 bases from V and 5 bases from J, the junction contained 6 bases not matched to a gene. CDR3 length equals 15 residues. From germline, CDR1 is SGHNT and CDR2 YYREEE (reference sequence). CDR3 bases: TGTGCCAGCAGCTTAGGGCTAGCGGCAACCGGGGAGCTGTTTTTT. Translated: CASSLGLAATGELFF.

This sequence joins TRBV2 and TRBJ2-1; D call uncertain. Germline values: CDR1 SNHLY, CDR2 FYNNEI. V was pared by 6 bases and J by 0 bases, with 12 bases between. The CDR3 is 15 amino acids. The CDR3: CASRLLSSSYNEQFF. The DNA for the CDR3 is TGTGCCAGCAGGCTTTTGAGTTCCTCCTACAATGAGCAGTTCTTC. The full variable domain, with the rest looked up from reference TRBV2 and TRBJ2-1, is EPEVTQTPSHQVTQMGQEVILRCVPISNHLYFYWYRQILGQKVEFLVSFYNNEISEKSEIFDDQFSVERPDGSNFTLKIRSTKLEDSAMYFCASRLLSSSYNEQFFGPGTRLTVL.

The J gene is TRBJ1-1, the V gene TRBV7-2; 12 nucleotides agree with TRBD1. V lost 5 bases to trimming and J lost 6 bases; unmatched junction nucleotides: 19. The CDR3 consists of 19 residues. Germline assignment: CDR1 SGHTA and CDR2 FQGNSA. CDR3 DNA sequence: TGTGCCAGCAGCCTAGGAACCCCATGGGACAGGGGGCAATGGGCTGAAGCTTTCTTT. Protein sequence: CASSLGTPWDRGQWAEAFF.

The V call is TRBV21-1, the J call TRBJ2-7; the D call in the table, TRBD1, was not verified against the DNA. TRBV21-1 constitutes a pseudogene. The CDR3 is 18 residues long. DNA for the CDR3: TGTGCCAGCAGCAGCACCGGGACAGAGGGACTGTTCTCCTACGAGCAGTACGTC. Translating gives CASSSTGTEGLFSYEQYV.

For the CDR3, the DNA is TGTGCCAGCAGTTTAGCAGGCAGGTGGGAGGATGGCTACACCTTC. It codes for CASSLAGRWEDGYTF. The V call is TRBV27, the J call TRBJ1-2; D is unresolved. Germline-derived CDR1 and CDR2 are MNHEY and SMNVEV (reference sequence). CDR3 length: 15 residues. Deletions cut 2 bases from V and 6 bases from J, with 16 bases between.

The rearrangement uses TRBV27 and TRBJ1-2; possibly TRBD1 for D (6 bases). V shed 4 bases and J shed 0 bases, with 12 bases lying between them. The CDR3 runs 15 residues. CDR1 is MNHEY, CDR2 SMNVEV, per germline (reference sequence). CDR3 residues: CASSSGQIPNYGYTF. In DNA form, the CDR3 reads TGTGCCAGCAGTTCAGGACAGATACCTAACTATGGCTACACCTTC.

This clone was picked up one time. The same CDR3 arises from other DNA sequences in this sample as well. The genes are TRBV11-3 and TRBJ2-7, with 9 bases identical to TRBD2. CDR3 length: 14 residues. V shed 2 bases and J 2 bases; nucleotides not matched to a gene: 1. Germline CDR1 and CDR2: SGHNT and YENEEA. Here the CDR3 reads CASSLLAGPYEQYF. The CDR3 DNA reads TGTGCCAGCAGCTTACTAGCGGGGCCCTACGAGCAGTACTTC.

V usage is TRBV10-2 and J usage is TRBJ2-4, with D maybe TRBD2 (5 bases). The CDR3 extends over 14 amino acids. The germline gives CDR1 WSHSY, CDR2 SAAADI. The germline V and J ends were trimmed by 5 bases and 7 bases, with 15 bases remaining between them. The CDR3 here is CASSWRREGNIQYF. The CDR3, as DNA: TGCGCCAGCAGTTGGCGACGGGAAGGGAACATTCAGTACTTC.

This chain joins TRBV11-2 and TRBJ2-1; 11 nucleotides line up with TRBD2. The length of the CDR3 is 15 residues. Germline values: CDR1 SGHAT, CDR2 FQNNGV. The trim removed 2 bases at V and 5 bases at J, leaving 2 bases unmatched. CDR3 nucleotides: TGTGCCAGCAGCTTACCGGGACTAGCGGACAATGAGCAGTTCTTC. This codes for CASSLPGLADNEQFF.

The chain couples TRBV14 to TRBJ2-7; no definite D call. In germline, CDR1 is SGHDN, CDR2 FVKESK. V lost 0 bases to trimming and J lost 3 bases, with 9 bases between them. CDR3 length: 14 residues. The DNA of the CDR3 is TGTGCCAGCAGCCAAGAACCACAGAGCTACGAGCAGTACGTC. Its translation: CASSQEPQSYEQYV.

The chain employs TRBV6-6 and TRBJ1-2; maybe TRBD1 (5 bases). The length of the CDR3 is 13 residues. In germline, CDR1 is MNHNY, CDR2 SVGAGI (reference sequence). V lost 0 bases, J lost 3 bases, and 5 bases lay in between. The CDR3 loop reads CASSYSGDYGYTF. Here the CDR3 DNA reads TGTGCCAGCAGTTACTCAGGGGACTATGGCTACACCTTC.

The genes are TRBV4-1 and TRBJ2-3, with TRBD2 identical over 12 bases. The CDR3 sequence is 16 residues long. The ends lost 3 bases at V and 4 bases at J; junction bases unmatched: 5. Germline CDR1 and CDR2: MGHRA and YSYEKL. CDR3 sequence (DNA): TGCGCCAGCAGCCAGGCTAGCGGGAGGGCCTCAGATACGCAGTATTTT. Translating gives CASSQASGRASDTQYF.